The T cell receptor beta chain described here comes from a study of blood T cell repertoires in COVID-19. In the original processing: Reference gene primer amplification gave nucleated cell count estimates. Method: immunoSEQ multiplex PCR; TCRdb's copy keeps in-frame clones and lacks some. V, J and clone size are taken as reported in that table, and D and trimming were inferred from the DNA itself. The sample has around 400,000 clones; more than 70% are singletons. The CDR3 is 18 amino acids. V shed 6 bases, J shed 1 base, and the junction held 9 bases outside the gene matches. CDR1 is KGHSH, CDR2 LQKENI, per germline.

The sample was peripheral blood. The chain has TRBV18 and TRBJ1-6, with 10 bases identical to TRBD1. This TCR derives from a woman aged 25-40 years with COVID-19, enrolled during active disease. CDR3 bases: TGTGCCAGCTCCCCGATCGACAGGGGGCAGTCCTATAATTCACCCCTCCACTTT. Its translation is CASSPIDRGQSYNSPLHF.